This T cell receptor beta chain was recovered during a study of T cells in Graves' hyperthyroidism and ophthalmopathy. Regarding the study as a whole: Blood also held most thyroid clonotypes expanded beyond 0.001. A model built on 13 V-J features separated ophthalmopathy from stable hyperthyroidism.

This clonotype appeared a few times. What it binds is unknown. Amplified TCR beta CDR3 regions derived from RNA transcripts. A first-round RT-PCR of the TCR CDR3 used the HTBI primer set. TCRdb processed the multiplex PCR reads anew with MiXCR; each CDR3 protein has one entry. Here the sample spans approximately 400,000 distinct CDR3 sequences, about a fifth being singletons. Diagnosis rested on symptoms, serum thyroxine and TRAb, thyroid ultrasound, and orbital computed tomography. Trimming stripped 5 bases from V and 8 bases from J, with 21 bases between. The CDR3 has 15 amino acids. The specimen was blood. The receptor was isolated from a man aged 18 to 29 with Graves' ophthalmopathy. The J gene is TRBJ1-2, the V gene TRBV12-3 or TRBV12-4; D is perhaps TRBD1 (5 bases). The CDR3 DNA follows: TGTGCCAGCAGTGCCAGCGGGGCGTACTTTCGGGGCTACACCTTC. Encoded protein: CASSASGAYFRGYTF.